Each of the 8 T cell receptor beta chains below was sequenced from the same sample in a study of control samples from healthy donors and cancer patients. Libraries were prepared by immunoSEQ multiplex PCR; TCRdb keeps only in-frame clonotypes and omits some of them. The sample shows 74,000 or so clones, 89% of them seen only once. The sequenced sample consisted of blood. Receptor source: a man aged 45-60 years in good health.

The gene calls are TRBV5-8 and TRBJ2-7, with D unresolved. Trimming removed 4 bases at V and 3 bases at J, with 14 bases between. The germline CDR1 and CDR2 sequences are SGHTS and YDEGEE. CDR3 length: 14 residues. The CDR3 sequence is CASSPGFGVYEQYF. The DNA of the CDR3 is TGTGCCAGCAGCCCCGGTTTCGGTGTCTACGAGCAGTACTTC.

This sequence joins TRBV7-3 and TRBJ1-2, with 8 bases identical to TRBD1. The V segment lost 3 bases and the J segment 8 bases; nucleotides outside the gene matches: 8. This CDR3 is 14 amino acids long. CDR1 and CDR2 from the germline V gene are SGHTA and FQGTGA. The CDR3 DNA is TGTGCCAGCAGCTTCGGACCAGGGGGCTGGGGCTACACCTTC. Amino acid sequence: CASSFGPGGWGYTF.

The chain links TRBV7-3 to TRBJ1-2; perhaps TRBD1 as D (6 bases). From germline, CDR1 is SGHTA and CDR2 FQGTGA. The CDR3 is made up of 14 amino acids. Trimming shortened V by 5 bases and J by 7 bases, and 17 bases separated the two germline ends. In DNA form, the CDR3 reads TGTGCCAGCAGCCCCTCGGGGGGCACTGGTGGCTACACCTTC. Translated, it gives CASSPSGGTGGYTF.

This clone appeared once. The chain combines TRBV7-2 with TRBJ1-4; 7 nucleotides align to TRBD1. The CDR3 length is 16 residues. Germline V gene lookup returns CDR1 SGHTA and CDR2 FQGNSA. J lost 1 base, V lost 1 base, and 3 bases had no gene match. The CDR3 sequence: CASSLEGALTNEKLFF. CDR3 DNA sequence: TGTGCCAGCAGCTTAGAGGGGGCTTTAACTAATGAAAAACTGTTTTTT.

The rearrangement uses TRBV3-1 (or the pseudogene TRBV3-2) and TRBJ1-6; D call uncertain. This CDR3 has 13 residues. The ends were cut back, 4 bases at V and 8 bases at J, with 9 bases in the middle. CDR1 and CDR2 from the germline V gene are LGHDT and YNNKEL (reference sequence). The CDR3 is CASSPDLDSPLHF. The CDR3 nucleotides read TGTGCCAGCAGCCCGGACCTAGATTCACCCCTCCACTTT.

This clone has just one count. The gene calls are TRBV30 and TRBJ1-6; maybe TRBD1 (5 bases). The germline V gene encodes CDR1 GTSNPN and CDR2 SVGIG (reference sequence). The CDR3 spans 17 residues. Trimming took 2 bases from V and 0 from J, leaving 14 bases between them. CDR3 sequence reads: CAWSSQGLHSYNSPLHF. CDR3 sequence (DNA): TGTGCCTGGAGTTCTCAGGGTCTGCACTCCTATAATTCACCCCTCCACTTT.

The chain joins TRBV19 to TRBJ1-2, with D unclear. Germline V lookup: CDR1 LNHDA, CDR2 SQIVND (reference sequence). The CDR3 runs 14 residues. The germline V and J ends were trimmed by 3 bases and 2 bases, with 10 bases remaining between them. For the CDR3, the DNA is TGTGCCAGTAGTATTCCTGAAGGAAACTATGGCTACACCTTC. Amino acids: CASSIPEGNYGYTF. The variable domain in full, with the rest retrieved from reference TRBV19 and TRBJ1-2, is DGGITQSPKYLFRKEGQNVTLSCEQNLNHDAMYWYRQDPGQGLRLIYYSQIVNDFQKGDIAEGYSVSREKKESFPLTVTSAQKNPTAFYLCASSIPEGNYGYTFGSGTRLTVV.

The V gene is TRBV3-1 (or the pseudogene TRBV3-2), the J gene TRBJ1-6, with unresolved D. The CDR3 consists of 13 residues. V was trimmed by 1 base and J by 10 bases, leaving 8 bases between them. The germline gives CDR1 LGHDT, CDR2 YNNKEL (reference sequence). Here the CDR3 DNA reads TGTGCCAGCAGCCAAGTCGGAAAATCACCCCTCCACTTT. Protein: CASSQVGKSPLHF.